The clone carrying this T cell receptor (beta chain) was observed a few times. This sample stems from a study of neurological immune-mediated disorders. TCRdb re-analysed the 5' RACE reads in MiXCR, keeping a single row per CDR3 protein. The sample lists 60,000 to 90,000 distinct CDR3 sequences; more than 8.5% were seen once. This CDR3 has 16 amino acids. Trimming shortened V by 5 bases and J by 3 bases, and 17 bases separated the two germline ends. Germline loops: CDR1 LGHDT, CDR2 YNNKEL (reference sequence). Indicated time point: longitudinal time-point 1 (baseline). The TCR comes from a man aged 25 to 45 in good health. Source material: PBMCs. The chain employs TRBV3-1 and TRBJ1-3; D is ambiguous. This CDR3 reads CASSNLRGLDGNTIYF. The CDR3 nucleotides are TGTGCCAGCAGCAACTTACGCGGATTAGATGGAAACACCATATATTTT.